The T cell receptor beta chain described here comes from a study of shared clonotypes between healthy human individuals. The CDR3 runs to 14 residues. V shed 6 bases and J shed 5 bases, with 14 bases lying between them. Germline V gene sequence: CDR1 MNHNY, CDR2 SVGAGI (reference sequence). Some clones are missing from TCRdb's copy, which holds only in-frame ones; the method was immunoSEQ multiplex PCR. The sample shows over 1.4 million clones, roughly 96% of them seen only once. The sample taken for sequencing was naive CD4+ T cells sorted from blood. The subset is: CD45RA+ positively selected. This TCR was recovered from a young man in good health. The gene calls are TRBV6-6 and TRBJ2-1; the D call may be TRBD1 or TRBD2 (5 bases each). The CDR3 reads CASRSSGTHNEQFF. Written as DNA, the CDR3 is TGTGCCAGCAGATCCTCGGGGACCCACAATGAGCAGTTCTTC.